This TCR beta chain came from a study of blood T cell repertoires in COVID-19. V gave up 6 bases and J gave up 7 bases; unmatched junction bases: 7. This CDR3 has 14 residues. Germline V lookup: CDR1 SNHLY, CDR2 FYNNEI. Data came from immunoSEQ multiplex PCR; TCRdb stores just in-frame clones and leaves some out. The sample holds some 70,000 clones, 89% seen once. The TCR comes from a man aged 45-65 years with active COVID-19. The sequencing input was peripheral blood. This rearrangement joins TRBV2 to TRBJ1-2; 11 positions agree with TRBD1. The chain's CDR3 is CASREDRGPGGYTF. The DNA for the CDR3 is TGTGCCAGCAGAGAGGACAGGGGGCCGGGTGGCTACACCTTC.